Below, one T cell receptor (beta chain) is given with its context. For a library built for alpha chains, this beta chain is a stray read; little rests on its size. TCRdb called the RT-PCR reads again in MiXCR, with one record for every CDR3 protein. The sample holds around 350 distinct CDR3 sequences, around four fifths seen once. Germline values: CDR1 ENHRY, CDR2 SYGVKD. J lost 5 bases, V lost 8 bases, and 5 bases had no gene match. This CDR3 contains 13 residues. The genes are TRBV10-3 and TRBJ2-1; 8 bases match TRBD1. The sequence derives from a female donor with primary Sjogren's syndrome. The sequencing input was memory CD4+ T cells from salivary gland. CDR3 coding DNA: TGTGCCATCTTGGACAGGGTGAACAATGAGCAGTTCTTC. Encoded protein: CAILDRVNNEQFF.